This TCR beta chain derives from a study of blood T cell repertoires in COVID-19. On the study more broadly: T cells, B-cell-depleted T cells, or PBMCs supplied cDNA or gDNA.

Under the authors' procedure: By means of reference gene primer amplification, nucleated cell counts were estimated. Some clones are missing from TCRdb's copy, which holds only in-frame ones; the method was immunoSEQ multiplex PCR. V and J calls and clone size are copied from that table; D and trimming were computed from the DNA. The sample contains some 220,000 clones, approximately 85% of which appear only once. Germline-derived CDR1 and CDR2 are SGHTA and FQGNSA. Trimming removed 3 bases from V and 4 bases from J, with 6 bases in between. CDR3 length: 12 residues. The sequenced sample was peripheral blood. The sequence derives from an older woman with COVID-19, enrolled during active disease. This chain links TRBV7-2 with TRBJ1-1, with D uncertain. CDR3: CASSLAGTEAFF. The CDR3 region has the DNA TGTGCCAGCAGCTTGGCGGGCACTGAAGCTTTCTTT.